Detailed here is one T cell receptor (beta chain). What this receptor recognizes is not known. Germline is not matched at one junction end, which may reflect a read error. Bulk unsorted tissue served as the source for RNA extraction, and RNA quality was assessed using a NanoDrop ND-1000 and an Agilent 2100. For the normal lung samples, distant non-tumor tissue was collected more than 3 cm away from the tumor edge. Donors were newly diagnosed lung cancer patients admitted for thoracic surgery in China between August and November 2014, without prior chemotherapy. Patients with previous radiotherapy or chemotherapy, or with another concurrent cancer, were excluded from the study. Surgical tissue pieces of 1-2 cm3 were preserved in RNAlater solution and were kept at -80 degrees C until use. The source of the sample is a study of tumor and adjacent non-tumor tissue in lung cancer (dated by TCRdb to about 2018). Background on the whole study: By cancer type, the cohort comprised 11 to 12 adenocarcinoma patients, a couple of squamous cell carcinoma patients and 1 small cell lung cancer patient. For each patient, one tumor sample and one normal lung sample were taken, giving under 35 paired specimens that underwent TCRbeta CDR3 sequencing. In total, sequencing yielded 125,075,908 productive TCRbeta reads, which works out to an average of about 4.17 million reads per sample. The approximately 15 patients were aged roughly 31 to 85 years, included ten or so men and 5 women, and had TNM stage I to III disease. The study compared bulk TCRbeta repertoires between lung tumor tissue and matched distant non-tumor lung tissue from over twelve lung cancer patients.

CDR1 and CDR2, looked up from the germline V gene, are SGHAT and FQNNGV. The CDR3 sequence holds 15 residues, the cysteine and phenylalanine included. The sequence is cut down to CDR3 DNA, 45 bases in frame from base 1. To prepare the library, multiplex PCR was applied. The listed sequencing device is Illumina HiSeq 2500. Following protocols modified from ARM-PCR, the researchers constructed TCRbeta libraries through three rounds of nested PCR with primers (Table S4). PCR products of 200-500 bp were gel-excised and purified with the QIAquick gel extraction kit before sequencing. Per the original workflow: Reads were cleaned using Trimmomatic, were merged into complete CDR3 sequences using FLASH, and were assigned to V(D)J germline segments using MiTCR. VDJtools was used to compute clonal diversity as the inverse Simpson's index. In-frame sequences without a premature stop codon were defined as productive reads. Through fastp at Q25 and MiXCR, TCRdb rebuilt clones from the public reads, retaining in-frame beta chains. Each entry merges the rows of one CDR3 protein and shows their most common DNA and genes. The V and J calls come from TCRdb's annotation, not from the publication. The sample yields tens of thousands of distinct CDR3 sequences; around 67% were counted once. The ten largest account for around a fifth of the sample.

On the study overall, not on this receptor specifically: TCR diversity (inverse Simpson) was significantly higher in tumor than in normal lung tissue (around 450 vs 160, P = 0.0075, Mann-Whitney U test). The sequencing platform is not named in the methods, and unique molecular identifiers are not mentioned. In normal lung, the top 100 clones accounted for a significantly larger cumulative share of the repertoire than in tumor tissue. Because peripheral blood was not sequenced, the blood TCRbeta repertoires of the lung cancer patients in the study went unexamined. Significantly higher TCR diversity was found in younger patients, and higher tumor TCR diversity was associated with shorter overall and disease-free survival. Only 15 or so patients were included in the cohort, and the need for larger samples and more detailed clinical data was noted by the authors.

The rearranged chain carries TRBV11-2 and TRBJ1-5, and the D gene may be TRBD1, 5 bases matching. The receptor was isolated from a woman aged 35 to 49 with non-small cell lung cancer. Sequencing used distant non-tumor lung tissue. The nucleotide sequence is TGTGCAAGCAGCTTCAAAGGGGCACTCAATCAGCCCCAGCATTTT. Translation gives CASSFKGALNQPQHF.